This T cell receptor beta chain stems from a study of human T cells and chemical hapten exposure. Study-level information: Predominantly women, the patients had alopecia areata, totalis or universalis.

Study-wide results and limits: No alteration of TCRs above 1 in 1000 frequency was seen with DPC sensitization.

The germline gives CDR1 WSHSY, CDR2 SAAADI. The CDR3 extends over 14 amino acids. This sample's time point: patch test 3, about 24 weeks after DPC sensitization. The treatment here: therapeutic diphenylcyclopropenone sensitization with weekly scalp DPC. Library preparation tagged each individual cDNA molecule with a unique molecular identifier. TCRdb re-derived calls from the RACE reads in MiXCR, one entry per CDR3 protein. The sample lists over 55,000 distinct CDR3 sequences, roughly 11% occurring once. Note on this clonotype: Its antigen is not known.

The TCR comes from a woman between 50 and 59 years old with alopecia areata. Some clones in this sample may be carry-over from other donors' samples. The rearrangement links TRBV10-2 to TRBJ2-1, with 9 bases matching TRBD2. The tail of the sequence fits TRBJ2-7 better, so the J call may be wrong. Source: whole blood, taken in connection with sensitization to the hapten diphenylcyclopropenone (DPC). The chain's CDR3 is CASRRTSDYNEQYF. Written as DNA, the CDR3 is TGCGCCAGCAGGAGGACTAGCGACTACAATGAGCAGTACTTC.